This T cell receptor (beta chain) was sequenced during a study of control samples from healthy donors and cancer patients. Some clones are missing from TCRdb's copy, which holds only in-frame ones; the method was immunoSEQ multiplex PCR. The sample holds roughly 92,000 clones; about 85% are singletons and the top ten take over 0.95%. Looked up from germline, CDR1 is SGHRS and CDR2 is YFSETQ. The CDR3 extends over 16 amino acids. The germline V and J ends were trimmed by 0 bases and 1 base, with 10 bases remaining between them. The gene calls are TRBV5-1 and TRBJ2-2; D may be TRBD2 (5 bases). The receptor's source is a woman in her fifties or sixties in good health. The sequenced material came from blood. This chain's CDR3 is CASSLEASRNTGELFF. In DNA, the CDR3 is TGCGCCAGCAGCTTGGAGGCTAGCCGGAACACCGGGGAGCTGTTTTTT.